This passage covers 25 T cell receptor beta chains from one sample sequenced in a study of shared clonotypes between healthy human individuals. Method: immunoSEQ multiplex PCR; TCRdb's copy keeps in-frame clones and lacks some. Of over 400,000 clones in the sample, around 96% were seen once. The sample consisted of naive CD4+ T cells sorted from blood. Noted subset: CD45RA+ positively selected. The receptor source for this set is a woman aged 25-40 years in good health.

The chain joins TRBV7-9 to TRBJ1-2; the D gene is possibly TRBD1 (5 bases). CDR1 is SEHNR, CDR2 FQNEAQ, per germline (reference sequence). The CDR3 totals 14 residues. Trimming stripped 5 bases from V and 0 bases from J, with 10 bases between. The CDR3 coding sequence is TGTGCCAGCAGCGTGACAGTCTCTAACTATGGCTACACCTTC. Translated, it gives CASSVTVSNYGYTF.

V gene TRBV28 combines with J gene TRBJ2-2; D is unclear. The CDR3 loop spans 15 amino acids. Germline assignment: CDR1 MDHEN and CDR2 SYDVKM. V lost 5 bases and J 1 base, leaving 11 bases between the germline ends. The CDR3 region is CASSRGDLNTGELFF. The CDR3 bases are TGTGCCAGCAGTCGAGGAGATCTGAACACCGGGGAGCTGTTTTTT. Combining the CDR3 with reference TRBV28 and TRBJ2-2 gives the whole variable domain DVKVTQSSRYLVKRTGEKVFLECVQDMDHENMFWYRQDPGLGLRLIYFSYDVKMKEKGDIPEGYSVSREKKERFSLILESASTNQTSMYLCASSRGDLNTGELFFGEGSRLTVL.

This clone occurred once. V usage is TRBV2 and J usage is TRBJ2-3, with D possibly TRBD1 on 5 matching bases. The V and J ends lost 8 bases and 1 base respectively, with 16 bases between them. Germline V lookup: CDR1 SNHLY, CDR2 FYNNEI. The CDR3 is made up of 15 amino acids. The CDR3 loop reads CASGVKGLRTDTQYF. CDR3 in DNA: TGTGCCAGCGGGGTGAAGGGGCTACGCACAGATACGCAGTATTTT.

The CDR3 region has the DNA TGTGCCAGCAGTAAACTAGCGGAGTACACCGGGGAGCTGTTTTTT. Translation: CASSKLAEYTGELFF. V is TRBV27 and J is TRBJ2-2; the match to TRBD2 covers 8 bases. The CDR3 length is 15 residues. V was clipped by 5 bases and J by 3 bases; unmatched bases: 5. Per the germline V gene, CDR1 is MNHEY and CDR2 is SMNVEV (reference sequence).

This chain joins TRBV29-1 and TRBJ2-7; 11 positions agree with TRBD1. Germline lookup yields CDR1 SQVTM and CDR2 ANQGSEA. V was clipped by 4 bases and J by 3 bases; unmatched bases: 5. The CDR3 loop spans 14 amino acids. CDR3 residues: CSVVRGQGGYEQYF. In DNA form, the CDR3 reads TGCAGCGTTGTTCGGGGACAGGGGGGCTACGAGCAGTACTTC.

The chain is built from TRBV5-1 and TRBJ2-2; D is uncertain. Trimming left V 1 base short and J 4 bases short, with 11 bases between. The CDR3 is 15 amino acids. Germline CDR1 and CDR2: SGHRS and YFSETQ. The CDR3 DNA is TGCGCCAGCAGCTTGTATAGCCACGGCACCGGGGAGCTGTTTTTT. This encodes CASSLYSHGTGELFF.

V is TRBV21-1 and J is TRBJ2-1; the table gives TRBD2 as D, unverified against the DNA. TRBV21-1 has pseudogene status. This CDR3 comprises 16 residues. CDR3 nucleotide sequence: TGTGCCAGCAGCACCAGGGAAGGGTGGACTAGCAGAGAGCAGTTCTTC. It encodes CASSTREGWTSREQFF.

This clone was seen a few times. The V gene is TRBV30, the J gene TRBJ1-1; 7 bases agree with TRBD1. The CDR3 totals 13 residues. The germline V gene encodes CDR1 GTSNPN and CDR2 SVGIG (reference sequence). Trimming cost V 2 bases and J 3 bases; bases outside gene matches: 3. CDR3: CAWSRQGDTEAFF. DNA of the CDR3: TGTGCCTGGAGTCGGCAGGGGGACACTGAAGCTTTCTTT.

This chain links TRBV27 with TRBJ2-7; D not certain. The CDR3 has 15 amino acids. Germline V gene sequence: CDR1 MNHEY, CDR2 SMNVEV (reference sequence). Trimming cost V 8 bases and J 2 bases, with 19 bases left between them. The CDR3 protein is CASRETIRIPYEQYF. The CDR3 DNA sequence: TGTGCCAGCCGAGAAACGATCAGGATCCCCTACGAGCAGTACTTC.

V gene TRBV30 combines with J gene TRBJ1-3; no definite D call. Germline V gene sequence: CDR1 GTSNPN, CDR2 SVGIG (reference sequence). This CDR3 has 12 residues. The ends were cut back, 0 bases at V and 9 bases at J, with 9 bases in the middle. CDR3 residues: CAWSVFVGTIYF. CDR3 nucleotide sequence: TGTGCCTGGAGTGTATTTGTCGGCACCATATATTTT. The entire variable domain, with the rest obtained from reference TRBV30 and TRBJ1-3, is as follows: SQTIHQWPATLVQPVGSPLSLECTVEGTSNPNLYWYRQAAGRGLQLLFYSVGIGQISSEVPQNLSASRPQDRQFILSSKKLLLSDSGFYLCAWSVFVGTIYFGEGSWLTVV.

This sequence joins TRBV9 and TRBJ2-3; D is unresolved. V lost 1 base and J lost 5, with 2 bases in between. From germline, CDR1 is SGDLS and CDR2 YYNGEE. The CDR3 sequence is 11 residues long. The CDR3 sequence is CASSVQDTQYF. The CDR3 DNA sequence: TGTGCCAGCAGCGTACAAGATACGCAGTATTTT.

The chain employs TRBV25-1 and TRBJ2-7; TRBD2 might be the D (6 bases). Germline CDR1 MGHDK, CDR2 SYGVNS. V gave up 7 bases and J gave up 6 bases, with 7 bases separating them. The CDR3 spans 10 residues. The chain's CDR3 is CASMGGEQYF. The CDR3 bases are TGTGCCAGCATGGGGGGCGAGCAGTACTTC.

The chain has TRBV6-1 and TRBJ2-7, with TRBD2 matching over 8 bases. The J segment lost 2 bases and the V segment lost 10 bases, leaving 13 bases of the junction unmatched. CDR3 length: 15 residues. Germline-derived CDR1 and CDR2 are MNHNS and SASEGT. CDR3 sequence reads: CATESVLAETYEQYF. CDR3 DNA: TGTGCCACCGAAAGTGTACTAGCGGAGACCTACGAGCAGTACTTC.

The rearrangement uses TRBV7-2 and TRBJ2-7, with 11 bases identical to TRBD2. J was trimmed by 4 bases and V by 2 bases; bases with no gene match: 13. The CDR3 has 18 amino acids. Germline-derived CDR1 and CDR2 are SGHTA and FQGNSA. The CDR3 sequence is CASSLRTSGRAVGYEQYF. The CDR3 region has the DNA TGTGCCAGCAGCTTACGGACTAGCGGGCGGGCGGTGGGGTACGAGCAGTACTTC.

The chain couples TRBV28 to TRBJ1-2; no clear D gene. Germline V CDR1 and CDR2: MDHEN, SYDVKM. V shed 2 bases and J shed 8 bases, with 9 bases lying between them. CDR3 length equals 12 residues. The CDR3 coding sequence is TGTGCCAGCAGTTTAAAGGGATGGGGCTACACCTTC. Translation: CASSLKGWGYTF.

V is TRBV6-5 and J is TRBJ2-1; TRBD1 matches 9 bases. Germline assignment: CDR1 MNHEY and CDR2 SVGAGI. Trimming removed 6 bases from V and 9 bases from J; junction bases left unmatched: 6. This CDR3 region has 13 residues. The CDR3 loop reads CASRQGAPAEQFF. CDR3 sequence (DNA): TGTGCCAGCAGACAGGGGGCGCCCGCTGAGCAGTTCTTC.

This rearrangement joins TRBV28 to TRBJ2-1, with D maybe TRBD2 (5 bases). Germline-derived CDR1 and CDR2 are MDHEN and SYDVKM. V was trimmed by 7 bases and J by 2 bases, leaving 18 bases between them. This CDR3 contains 16 residues. The DNA for the CDR3 is TGTGCCAGCAAGGTTCGAGGGAGTAGGACCTACAATGAGCAGTTCTTC. This codes for CASKVRGSRTYNEQFF.

This chain links TRBV11-3 with TRBJ2-7, with D possibly being TRBD1 or TRBD2 (5 bases each). Germline V gene lookup returns CDR1 SGHNT and CDR2 YENEEA. The CDR3 sequence is 15 residues long. The V gene lost 3 bases and the J gene lost 5 bases, with 17 bases spanning the gap. CDR3 sequence reads: CASSLSTAVRDEQYF. The CDR3 region has the DNA TGTGCCAGCAGCTTGTCGACAGCGGTACGGGACGAGCAGTACTTC. The full variable domain, its missing parts supplied by reference TRBV11-3 and TRBJ2-7, is EAGVVQSPRYKIIEKKQPVAFWCNPISGHNTLYWYLQNLGQGPELLIRYENEEAVDDSQLPKDRFSAERLKGVDSTLKIQPAELGDSAVYLCASSLSTAVRDEQYFGPGTRLTVT.

This clone was found once. V usage is TRBV27 and J usage is TRBJ1-1; 8 bases fit TRBD1. CDR3 length: 16 amino acids. Germline-derived CDR1 and CDR2 are MNHEY and SMNVEV (reference sequence). The V segment lost 2 bases and the J segment 1 base; nucleotides outside the gene matches: 6. The CDR3 DNA sequence: TGTGCCAGCAGTTTAAGACGACAGGGGAAGAACACTGAAGCTTTCTTT. Amino acid sequence: CASSLRRQGKNTEAFF.

The gene calls are TRBV5-6 and TRBJ2-7; 11 nucleotides line up with TRBD2. Losses at the gene ends were 0 bases for V and 4 bases for J; bases not matched to a gene: 6. Germline CDR1 is SGHDT and CDR2 is YYEEEE. This CDR3 contains 16 residues. The CDR3 nucleotides are TGTGCCAGCAGCTTGGTCCCGGGACTAGCGGATTACGAGCAGTACTTC. Its protein is CASSLVPGLADYEQYF.

This chain uses TRBV11-2 with TRBJ1-2; 8 nucleotides match TRBD1. The CDR3 sequence is 14 residues long. Trimming cost V 1 base and J 8 bases; bases outside gene matches: 6. Germline V CDR1 and CDR2: SGHAT, FQNNGV. The CDR3 DNA is TGTGCCAGCAGCTTAGCAGGACAGGGAGGCGGCTACACCTTC. This encodes CASSLAGQGGGYTF.

The chain combines TRBV11-2 with TRBJ2-7; D is ambiguous. Looked up from germline, CDR1 is SGHAT and CDR2 is FQNNGV. The CDR3 runs to 13 residues. V gave up 3 bases and J gave up 3 bases, with 9 bases separating them. The CDR3 sequence is CASSLTLNYEQYF. CDR3 coding DNA: TGTGCCAGCAGCTTGACTCTAAACTACGAGCAGTACTTC.

The J gene is TRBJ1-5, the V gene TRBV15; 11 nucleotides line up with TRBD1. The ends lost 8 bases at V and 4 bases at J; junction bases unmatched: 7. The length of the CDR3 is 15 residues. CDR1 and CDR2 (germline): LNHNV, YYDKDF (reference sequence). The CDR3 sequence: CATQDRGPLNQPQHF. The DNA for the CDR3 is TGTGCCACCCAGGACAGGGGGCCTTTAAATCAGCCCCAGCATTTT.

This chain joins TRBV10-2 and TRBJ1-6, with D unclear. Germline V gene lookup returns CDR1 WSHSY and CDR2 SAAADI. V dropped 2 bases and J dropped 3 bases, with 2 bases sitting between them. The CDR3 is 13 amino acids. DNA for the CDR3: TGCGCCAGCAGTGAGGACTATAATTCACCCCTCCACTTT. This gives the protein CASSEDYNSPLHF.

The rearrangement links TRBV18 to TRBJ2-5; the D gene is possibly TRBD1 (5 bases). The CDR3 loop spans 14 amino acids. Trimming removed 3 bases from V and 5 bases from J, with 13 bases in between. The germline V gene has CDR1 KGHSH and CDR2 LQKENI. CDR3 sequence (DNA): TGTGCCAGCTCACCGGGCTCGGCAGGGGAGACCCAGTACTTC. This translates into CASSPGSAGETQYF.